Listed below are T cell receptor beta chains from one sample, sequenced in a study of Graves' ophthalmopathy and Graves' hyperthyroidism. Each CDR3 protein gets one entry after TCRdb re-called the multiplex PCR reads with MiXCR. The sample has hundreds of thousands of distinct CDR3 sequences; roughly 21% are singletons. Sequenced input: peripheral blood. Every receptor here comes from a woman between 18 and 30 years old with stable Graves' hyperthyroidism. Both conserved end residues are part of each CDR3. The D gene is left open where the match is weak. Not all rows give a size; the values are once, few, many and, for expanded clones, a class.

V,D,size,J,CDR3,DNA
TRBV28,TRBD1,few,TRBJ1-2,CASSFSGTGELYGYTF,TGTGCCAGCAGTTTTTCCGGGACAGGGGAGCTCTATGGCTACACCTTC
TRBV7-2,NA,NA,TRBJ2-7,CASSSTSSYEQYF,TGTGCCAGCAGCTCGACTAGTTCCTACGAGCAGTACTTC
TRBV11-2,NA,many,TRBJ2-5,CASSQDGNNQETQYF,TGTGCCAGCAGCCAGGACGGAAATAACCAAGAGACCCAGTACTTC
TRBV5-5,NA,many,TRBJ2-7,CASSLVRGGGYEQYF,TGTGCCAGCAGCTTGGTTCGGGGTGGAGGATACGAGCAGTACTTC
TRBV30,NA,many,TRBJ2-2,CAWDGGGTGELFF,TGTGCCTGGGACGGAGGAGGAACCGGGGAGCTGTTTTTT
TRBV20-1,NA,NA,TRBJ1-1,CSASSGGMDTEAFF,TGCAGTGCTAGTAGCGGGGGCATGGACACTGAAGCTTTCTTT
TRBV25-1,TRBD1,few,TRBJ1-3,CASRDDRVGNTIYF,TGTGCCAGCAGGGACGACAGGGTTGGAAACACCATATATTTT
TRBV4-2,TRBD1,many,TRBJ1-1,CASSHRQGQNTEAFF,TGTGCCAGCAGCCACCGACAGGGGCAGAACACTGAAGCTTTCTTT
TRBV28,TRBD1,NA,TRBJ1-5,CASYRGAPPSNQPQHF,TGTGCCAGTTACAGGGGCGCCCCTCCCTCCAATCAGCCCCAGCATTTT
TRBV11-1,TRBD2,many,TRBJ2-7,CASSRLLAGGVHEQYF,TGTGCCAGCAGCCGACTTCTAGCGGGAGGCGTCCACGAGCAGTACTTC
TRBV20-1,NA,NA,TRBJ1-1,CSAKTPGYLNTEAFF,TGCAGTGCTAAAACCCCAGGGTACTTGAACACTGAAGCTTTCTTT
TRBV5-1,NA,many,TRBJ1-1,CASGVGENTEAFF,TGCGCCAGCGGCGTTGGCGAGAACACTGAAGCTTTCTTT
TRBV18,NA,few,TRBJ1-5,CASSPSRQADQPQHF,TGTGCCAGCTCACCCTCGAGACAGGCAGATCAGCCCCAGCATTTT
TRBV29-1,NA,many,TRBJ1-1,CSVLIQGTNTEAFF,TGCAGCGTTCTCATACAGGGTACGAACACTGAAGCTTTCTTT
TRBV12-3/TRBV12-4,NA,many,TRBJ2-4,CASSQPYIKNIQYF,TGTGCCAGCAGTCAACCTTATATAAAAAACATTCAGTACTTC
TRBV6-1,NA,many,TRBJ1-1,CASSGASHTEAFF,TGTGCCAGCAGTGGGGCCTCCCACACTGAAGCTTTCTTT
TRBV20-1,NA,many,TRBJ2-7,CSAIGSYEQYF,TGCAGTGCTATCGGGAGCTACGAGCAGTACTTC
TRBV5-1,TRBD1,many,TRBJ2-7,CASRKETGRFYEQYF,TGCGCCAGCAGAAAGGAGACAGGGCGTTTCTACGAGCAGTACTTC
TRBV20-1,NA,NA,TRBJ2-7,CSASPGRNYEQYF,TGCAGTGCTTCTCCGGGACGGAATTACGAGCAGTACTTC
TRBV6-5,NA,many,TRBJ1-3,CASSSQSGAGNTIYF,TGTGCCAGCAGTTCTCAATCCGGGGCTGGAAACACCATATATTTT
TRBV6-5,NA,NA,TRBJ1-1,CASSYSARQPNTEAFF,TGTGCCAGCAGTTACTCTGCTCGACAACCTAACACTGAAGCTTTCTTT
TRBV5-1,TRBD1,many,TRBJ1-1,CASSLEGASTEAFF,TGCGCCAGCAGCTTGGAGGGGGCCAGCACTGAAGCTTTCTTT
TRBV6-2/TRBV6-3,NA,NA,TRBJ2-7,CASSYDRLYEQYF,TGTGCCAGCAGTTATGACAGGCTCTACGAGCAGTACTTC
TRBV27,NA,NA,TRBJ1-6,CASSLNWNSPLHF,TGTGCCAGCAGTTTAAATTGGAATTCACCCCTCCACTTT
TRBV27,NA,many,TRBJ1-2,CASRSRENRVYGYTF,TGTGCCAGCAGATCCCGGGAAAATCGTGTCTATGGCTACACCTTC
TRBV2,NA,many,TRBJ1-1,CASRPPTVMNTEAFF,TGTGCCAGCAGGCCCCCCACGGTTATGAACACTGAAGCTTTCTTT
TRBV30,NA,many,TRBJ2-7,CAWSVKGQFEQYF,TGTGCCTGGAGTGTAAAAGGACAGTTCGAGCAGTACTTC
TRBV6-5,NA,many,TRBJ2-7,CASSYEGGSSYEQYF,TGTGCCAGCAGTTATGAGGGTGGGAGCTCCTACGAGCAGTACTTC
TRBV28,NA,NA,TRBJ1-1,CASSSSRGRTEAFF,TGTGCCAGCAGTTCTAGTCGGGGAAGGACTGAAGCTTTCTTT
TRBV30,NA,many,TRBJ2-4,CAWSAGVAKNIQYF,TGTGCCTGGAGTGCGGGGGTAGCCAAAAACATTCAGTACTTC
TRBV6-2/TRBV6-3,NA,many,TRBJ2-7,CASSYPANTYEQYF,TGTGCCAGCAGTTACCCGGCAAACACCTACGAGCAGTACTTC
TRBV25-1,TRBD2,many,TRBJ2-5,CASSANDPGLGLAGVETQYF,TGTGCCAGCAGTGCGAACGATCCGGGGCTAGGACTAGCGGGAGTGGAGACCCAGTACTTC
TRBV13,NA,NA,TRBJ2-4,CASSLGGSRAKNIQYF,TGTGCCAGCAGCTTAGGGGGATCAAGGGCCAAAAACATTCAGTACTTC
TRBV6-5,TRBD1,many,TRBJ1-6,CASSYFGQGSNSPLHF,TGTGCCAGCAGTTACTTTGGACAGGGAAGTAATTCACCCCTCCACTTT
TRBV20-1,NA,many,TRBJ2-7,CSAQSDLYEQYF,TGCAGTGCTCAAAGCGACTTATACGAGCAGTACTTC
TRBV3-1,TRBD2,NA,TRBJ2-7,CASSQVPGYPSGTGSYEQYF,TGTGCCAGCAGCCAAGTGCCGGGGTACCCAAGCGGGACCGGGTCCTACGAGCAGTACTTC
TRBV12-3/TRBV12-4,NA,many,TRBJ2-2,CASSSDWTGRTGELFF,TGTGCCAGCAGTTCTGACTGGACCGGTCGGACCGGGGAGCTGTTTTTT
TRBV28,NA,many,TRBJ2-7,CASMPRDTSYEQYF,TGTGCCAGCATGCCTCGGGACACGTCCTACGAGCAGTACTTC
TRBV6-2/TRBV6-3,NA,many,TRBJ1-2,CASRPDFNYGYTF,TGTGCCAGCCGGCCCGACTTCAACTATGGCTACACCTTC
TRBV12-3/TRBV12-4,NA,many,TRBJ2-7,CASSLAIHEQYF,TGTGCCAGCAGCCTTGCAATCCACGAGCAGTACTTC
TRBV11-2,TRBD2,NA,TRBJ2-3,CASSVGLAFSTDTQYF,TGTGCCAGCAGCGTGGGACTAGCGTTTAGCACAGATACGCAGTATTTT
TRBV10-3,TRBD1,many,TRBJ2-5,CAISESGQGAQGETQYF,TGTGCCATCAGTGAGTCTGGACAGGGGGCGCAGGGGGAGACCCAGTACTTC
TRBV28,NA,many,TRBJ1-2,CASSPSGGNYYGYTF,TGTGCCAGCTCCCCGAGCGGGGGCAATTACTATGGCTACACCTTC
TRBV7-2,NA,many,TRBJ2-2,CASSNTGRNTGELFF,TGTGCCAGCTCGAATACAGGGAGGAACACCGGGGAGCTGTTTTTT
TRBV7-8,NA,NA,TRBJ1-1,CASSLAAGVNTEAFF,TGTGCCAGCAGCTTAGCGGCAGGGGTGAACACTGAAGCTTTCTTT
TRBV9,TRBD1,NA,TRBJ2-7,CASSVVAGTGGHEQYF,TGTGCCAGCAGCGTAGTTGCGGGGACAGGGGGCCACGAGCAGTACTTC
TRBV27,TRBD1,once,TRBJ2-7,CASSAQGVGYEQYF,TGTGCCAGCAGTGCCCAGGGGGTGGGCTACGAGCAGTACTTC
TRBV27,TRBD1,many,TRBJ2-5,CASSLTWDSQETQYF,TGTGCCAGCAGTCTAACCTGGGACAGCCAAGAGACCCAGTACTTC
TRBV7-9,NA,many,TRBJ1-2,CASSPGHGGYTF,TGTGCCAGCAGCCCGGGCCACGGGGGCTACACCTTC
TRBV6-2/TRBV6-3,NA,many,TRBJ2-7,CASSYSVSHYEQYF,TGTGCCAGCAGTTACTCCGTCTCTCACTACGAGCAGTACTTC
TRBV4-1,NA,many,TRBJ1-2,CASSQRGENGYTF,TGCGCCAGCAGCCAAAGAGGGGAAAATGGCTACACCTTC
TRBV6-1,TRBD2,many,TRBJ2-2,CASSGGLAGANTGELFF,TGTGCCAGCAGTGGGGGACTAGCGGGAGCGAACACCGGGGAGCTGTTTTTT
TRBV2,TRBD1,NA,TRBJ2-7,CASSETGQGAKEQYF,TGTGCCAGCAGTGAAACGGGACAGGGGGCGAAGGAGCAGTACTTC
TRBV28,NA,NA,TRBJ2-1,CASTQLGGNYNEQFF,TGTGCCAGCACCCAGTTGGGGGGAAACTACAATGAGCAGTTCTTC
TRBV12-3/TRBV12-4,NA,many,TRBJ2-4,CASSSRLGEAKNIQYF,TGTGCCAGCAGTTCCCGGCTAGGAGAAGCCAAAAACATTCAGTACTTC
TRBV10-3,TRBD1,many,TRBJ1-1,CAIGRGLNTEAFF,TGTGCCATCGGCAGGGGGCTCAACACTGAAGCTTTCTTT
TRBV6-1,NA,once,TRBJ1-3,CASSDPGVFDTIYF,TGTGCCAGCAGCGACCCTGGGGTGTTTGACACCATATATTTT